This entry lists 17 T cell receptor beta chains sequenced from one sample in a study of cytomegalovirus exposure and HLA in healthy donors. Clones were sequenced by immunoSEQ multiplex PCR, and TCRdb holds only the in-frame ones, with some missing. The table has 200,000 to 300,000 clones, around 86% seen once; the top ten hold 1% to 1.5%. The material sequenced was PBMCs. The receptors derive from a woman aged 25 to 39 in good health and CMV-seropositive.

This chain links TRBV5-1 with TRBJ1-3; 7 positions agree with TRBD1. CDR1 is SGHRS and CDR2 is YFSETQ in the germline V gene. This CDR3 is 15 amino acids long. The V segment lost 5 bases and the J segment 3 bases; nucleotides outside the gene matches: 8. The CDR3 sequence: CASSMAGGNGNTIYF. As DNA, the CDR3 is TGCGCCAGCAGTATGGCAGGGGGTAATGGAAACACCATATATTTT.

The chain joins TRBV28 to TRBJ1-2, with TRBD1 matching 7 bases. V gave up 6 bases and J gave up 0 bases; unmatched junction bases: 7. The CDR3 totals 15 residues. The V gene's germline CDR1 is MDHEN and CDR2 SYDVKM. The CDR3 DNA reads as TGTGCCAGCAGCTACAGGGGTTTTGCTAACTATGGCTACACCTTC. Translating gives CASSYRGFANYGYTF.

This clone has more than one count but fewer than ten. This chain joins TRBV11-2 and TRBJ2-7; 7 bases fit TRBD2. The CDR3 length is 15 residues. The V segment lost 3 bases and the J segment 7 bases; nucleotides outside the gene matches: 12. The germline gives CDR1 SGHAT, CDR2 FQNNGV. The CDR3 DNA reads as TGTGCCAGCAGCTTCGGCGGGAGCTATCATGCAGAGCAGTACTTC. Translated, it gives CASSFGGSYHAEQYF.

The chain links TRBV5-4 to TRBJ2-7, with 10 bases identical to TRBD2. Germline-derived CDR1 and CDR2 are SGHNT and YYREEE (reference sequence). The CDR3 sequence is 17 residues long. With 4 bases clipped from V and 8 bases from J, the junction kept 18 bases outside the gene matches. The CDR3 reads CASSPPPLAGATGKQYF. The CDR3 bases are TGTGCCAGCAGCCCACCGCCGCTAGCGGGAGCGACGGGCAAGCAGTACTTC.

The sample holds one count of this clone. This chain links TRBV5-1 with TRBJ1-5; TRBD1 matches 7 bases. The V gene's germline CDR1 is SGHRS and CDR2 YFSETQ. The CDR3 sequence is 15 residues long. With 0 bases clipped from V and 7 bases from J, the junction kept 7 bases outside the gene matches. CDR3 in DNA: TGCGCCAGCAGCTTGGCAGGGGGTCCGACCCAGCCCCAGCATTTT. Translating gives CASSLAGGPTQPQHF. Full variable domain (outside the CDR3, taken from reference TRBV5-1 and TRBJ1-5): KAGVTQTPRYLIKTRGQQVTLSCSPISGHRSVSWYQQTPGQGLQFLFEYFSETQRNKGNFPGRFSGRQFSNSRSEMNVSTLELGDSALYLCASSLAGGPTQPQHFGDGTRLSIL.

This chain links TRBV4-1 with TRBJ1-3, with a possible D match to TRBD1 (5 bases). The CDR3 loop spans 16 amino acids. With 0 bases removed from V and 2 bases from J, the gap between germline ends came to 11 bases. Germline V gene data show CDR1 as MGHRA and CDR2 as YSYEKL. CDR3 sequence (DNA): TGCGCCAGCAGCCAAGATTTAGCGGGGGCTGGAAACACCATATATTTT. This gives the protein CASSQDLAGAGNTIYF.

The chain has TRBV27 and TRBJ2-2; D might be TRBD1 (5 bases). V lost 3 bases and J 5 bases, leaving 7 bases between the germline ends. CDR1 is MNHEY, CDR2 SMNVEV, per germline (reference sequence). The CDR3 contains 13 residues. The CDR3 reads CASSFPGTGELFF. The CDR3 DNA reads TGTGCCAGCAGTTTCCCAGGGACCGGGGAGCTGTTTTTT.

V and J are TRBV28 and TRBJ2-4; D may be TRBD2 (6 bases). Germline V gives CDR1 MDHEN, CDR2 SYDVKM. The CDR3 sequence is 11 residues long. The ends were cut back, 6 bases at V and 6 bases at J, with 6 bases in the middle. CDR3 in DNA: TGTGCCAGCAGGGGGGGAAACATTCAGTACTTC. The encoded protein is CASRGGNIQYF. The variable domain in full, with the rest retrieved from reference TRBV28 and TRBJ2-4, is DVKVTQSSRYLVKRTGEKVFLECVQDMDHENMFWYRQDPGLGLRLIYFSYDVKMKEKGDIPEGYSVSREKKERFSLILESASTNQTSMYLCASRGGNIQYFGAGTRLSVL.

The rearrangement links TRBV21-1 to TRBJ2-1; TRBD2 reflects the table's D call only, with no check against the DNA. TRBV21-1 is classified as a pseudogene. The CDR3 has 15 residues. CDR3 nucleotide sequence: TGTGCCAGCAGCAAAAGTGGTCTAGGGGAGGATGAGCAGTTCTTC. It translates to CASSKSGLGEDEQFF.

The chain is built from TRBV7-6 and TRBJ2-1; TRBD2 matches at 7 bases. This CDR3 spans 16 amino acids. Germline V gene sequence: CDR1 SGHVS, CDR2 FNYEAQ. Unmatched junction bases numbered 7, after V lost 5 bases and J lost 0 bases. CDR3 in DNA: TGTGCCAGCAGCACCCGGGGACTACCCTCCTACAATGAGCAGTTCTTC. Protein product: CASSTRGLPSYNEQFF. Full variable domain (outside the CDR3, taken from reference TRBV7-6 and TRBJ2-1): GAGVSQSPRYKVTKRGQDVALRCDPISGHVSLYWYRQALGQGPEFLTYFNYEAQQDKSGLPNDRFSAERPEGSISTLTIQRTEQRDSAMYRCASSTRGLPSYNEQFFGPGTRLTVL.

The rearrangement uses TRBV27 and TRBJ2-4; 7 positions agree with TRBD1. V was clipped by 4 bases and J by 1 base; unmatched bases: 4. Germline V gene sequence: CDR1 MNHEY, CDR2 SMNVEV (reference sequence). The CDR3 has 15 residues. CDR3 amino acids: CASSSATGAKNIQYF. The CDR3 DNA reads TGTGCCAGCAGTTCGGCGACAGGGGCCAAAAACATTCAGTACTTC.

This chain's CDR3 is CASSLARTEETQYF. The CDR3 DNA reads as TGCGCCAGCAGCTTGGCCCGGACAGAGGAGACCCAGTACTTC. The chain uses TRBV5-1 and TRBJ2-5, with D possibly TRBD1 on 6 matching bases. The CDR3 is made up of 14 amino acids. V was trimmed by 0 bases and J by 5 bases, leaving 11 bases between them. CDR1 and CDR2 (germline): SGHRS, YFSETQ.

CDR3 coding DNA: TGTGCCAGCAGCCCCTCCAGGATAAACATTCAGTACTTC. The encoded protein is CASSPSRINIQYF. The J gene is TRBJ2-4, the V gene TRBV13, with D uncertain. This CDR3 contains 13 residues. Trimming left V 5 bases short and J 6 bases short, with 11 bases between. Germline V lookup: CDR1 PRHDT, CDR2 FYEKMQ (reference sequence).

The chain is built from TRBV7-9 and TRBJ1-1; 8 bases match TRBD1. V trimming: 4 bases; J trimming: 1 base; junction bases outside the gene matches: 5. Germline-derived CDR1 and CDR2 are SEHNR and FQNEAQ (reference sequence). This CDR3 has 15 amino acids. The CDR3 DNA is TGTGCCAGCAGCTATTGGGGACAGGCGAACACTGAAGCTTTCTTT. Translating it yields CASSYWGQANTEAFF.

This chain connects TRBV6-1 to TRBJ1-2; 9 nucleotides align to TRBD1. Germline V gene sequence: CDR1 MNHNS, CDR2 SASEGT. The V and J ends lost 3 bases and 4 bases, in that order; junction bases with no gene match: 6. CDR3 length: 15 residues. For the CDR3, the DNA is TGTGCCAGCAGTGACAGCCGGGACAGGGTCTATGGCTACACCTTC. Its protein product is CASSDSRDRVYGYTF.

This sequence joins TRBV6-5 and TRBJ1-2; possibly TRBD1 for D (5 bases). The V and J ends lost 0 bases and 0 bases respectively, with 8 bases between them. The germline CDR1 and CDR2 sequences are MNHEY and SVGAGI. This CDR3 contains 15 residues. In DNA form, the CDR3 reads TGTGCCAGCAGTTACTCGGGGCGAGCTAACTATGGCTACACCTTC. This gives the protein CASSYSGRANYGYTF.

The rearrangement links TRBV5-1 to TRBJ2-3; 14 nucleotides match TRBD2. The ends lost 3 bases at V and 8 bases at J; junction bases unmatched: 8. The CDR3 extends over 16 amino acids. Germline CDR1 reads SGHRS; CDR2 reads YFSETQ. The chain's CDR3 is CASSSTSGRAGVTQYF. The CDR3 nucleotides are TGCGCCAGCAGCTCGACTAGCGGGAGGGCCGGAGTTACGCAGTATTTT.